These 5 T cell receptor beta chains were all obtained from the same sample, sequenced in a study of blood T cells in healthy people across ages. It was with a sample-barcoded 5' primer and a J-beta primer mix that a second PCR of about 7 to 12 cycles was run. TCRdb re-derived calls from the 5' RACE reads in MiXCR, one entry per CDR3 protein. The sample lists roughly 930,000 distinct CDR3 sequences, around 46% occurring once. The sequencing sample was made of blood. The receptor source for this set is a man aged 30-40 years in good health.

The rearrangement links TRBV20-1 to TRBJ1-5; 7 positions agree with TRBD1. CDR1 and CDR2 from the germline V gene are DFQATT and SNEGSKA (reference sequence). This CDR3 spans 15 amino acids. The V segment lost 4 bases and the J segment 1 base; nucleotides outside the gene matches: 7. CDR3 sequence (DNA): TGCAGTGCTACCGTAGGGGGCCACAGCAATCAGCCCCAGCATTTT. It is translated as CSATVGGHSNQPQHF.

CDR3 bases: TGTGCCAGCACGAGGGGACAGGGGTCGAATACGCAGTATTTT. The encoded protein is CASTRGQGSNTQYF. The rearrangement uses TRBV6-2 or TRBV6-3 and TRBJ2-3; the match to TRBD1 covers 10 bases. This CDR3 has 14 amino acids. Germline trimming cut 7 bases from V and 7 bases from J; bases unmatched to any gene: 8. Per germline, CDR1 MNHEY and CDR2 SVGEGT.

This clonotype has just a few counts. The V call is TRBV29-1, the J call TRBJ1-2; a weak D match, TRBD1 (6 bases). This CDR3 has 13 residues. Trimming pared 6 bases from V and 3 bases from J, leaving 14 bases between. Germline V gene lookup returns CDR1 SQVTM and CDR2 ANQGSEA. The CDR3 nucleotides are TGCAGCGTGGGGGGCGACCGATACTATGGCTACACCTTC. Translation gives CSVGGDRYYGYTF.

This sequence joins TRBV7-2 and TRBJ1-3; a possible D gene is TRBD1 (5 bases). This CDR3 comprises 14 residues. CDR1 is SGHTA and CDR2 is FQGNSA in the germline V gene. The germline V and J ends were trimmed by 5 bases and 3 bases, with 11 bases remaining between them. The CDR3 region is CASSLRVDGNTIYF. As DNA, the CDR3 is TGTGCCAGCAGCCTCAGGGTAGATGGAAACACCATATATTTT.

This rearrangement joins TRBV28 to TRBJ2-2; 7 nucleotides align to TRBD1. V dropped 6 bases and J dropped 6; count of bases not matched to a gene: 10. The CDR3 totals 15 residues. The germline V gene has CDR1 MDHEN and CDR2 SYDVKM. In DNA form, the CDR3 reads TGTGCCAGCAGGACAGGGTTAGGGCGTGCCGGGGAGCTGTTTTTT. Encoded protein: CASRTGLGRAGELFF. The full variable domain, with the rest looked up from reference TRBV28 and TRBJ2-2, is DVKVTQSSRYLVKRTGEKVFLECVQDMDHENMFWYRQDPGLGLRLIYFSYDVKMKEKGDIPEGYSVSREKKERFSLILESASTNQTSMYLCASRTGLGRAGELFFGEGSRLTVL.